This TCR beta chain was captured by sequencing in a study of cytomegalovirus exposure and HLA in healthy donors. For the study at large: Earlier results showed some 120 million unique TCR beta sequences derived from 150 million to 200 million T cells.

As regards this clone: What it binds is not known.

V lost 5 bases to trimming and J lost 3 bases; unmatched junction nucleotides: 6. Germline assignment: CDR1 SNHLY and CDR2 FYNNEI. CDR3 length equals 14 residues. Researchers ran the PCR with 60 Vbeta and 13 Jbeta primers. Only in-frame clones appear in the TCRdb table, and some are missing; sequencing was by immunoSEQ multiplex PCR. The sample has approximately 170,000 clones. Overall study findings and caveats: About 87% or about 30% of the time was how often most TCR beta V segments were productive, according to an earlier analysis. Later analysis showed TCR association rates varying by HLA locus, highest for DRB1 and lowest for HLA-C.

This TCR was sampled from a woman in her late teens or twenties in good health and CMV-seropositive. The J gene is TRBJ1-1, the V gene TRBV2, with 7 bases lining up with TRBD1. Sequencing input: PBMCs. DNA for the CDR3: TGTGCCAGCAGTCCGACAGGGTGGGACACTGAAGCTTTCTTT. It is translated as CASSPTGWDTEAFF.